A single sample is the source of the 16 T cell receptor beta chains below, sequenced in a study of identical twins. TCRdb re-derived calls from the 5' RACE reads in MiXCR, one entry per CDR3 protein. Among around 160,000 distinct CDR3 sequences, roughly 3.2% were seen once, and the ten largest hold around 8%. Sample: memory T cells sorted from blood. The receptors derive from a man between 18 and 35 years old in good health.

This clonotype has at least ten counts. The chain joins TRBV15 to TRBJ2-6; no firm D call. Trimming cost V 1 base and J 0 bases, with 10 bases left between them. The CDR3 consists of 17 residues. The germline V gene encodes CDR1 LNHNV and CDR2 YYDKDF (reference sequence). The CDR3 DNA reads TGTGCCACCAGCAGAGTTATTAGTCTCTCTGGGGCCAACGTCCTGACTTTC. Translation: CATSRVISLSGANVLTF.

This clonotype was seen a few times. The DNA of the CDR3 is TGTGCCAGCAGTTACTCGAGCGGGGACAGGGGCTACGAGCAGTACTTC. It translates to CASSYSSGDRGYEQYF. The V call is TRBV6-2 or TRBV6-3, the J call TRBJ2-7; 10 positions agree with TRBD1. The germline CDR1 and CDR2 sequences are MNHEY and SVGEGT. The ends lost 0 bases at V and 3 bases at J; junction bases unmatched: 5. This CDR3 spans 16 amino acids.

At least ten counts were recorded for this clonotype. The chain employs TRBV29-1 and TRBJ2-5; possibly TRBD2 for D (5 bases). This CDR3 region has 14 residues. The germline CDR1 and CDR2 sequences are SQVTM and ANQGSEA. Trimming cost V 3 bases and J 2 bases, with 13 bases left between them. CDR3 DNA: TGCAGCGTTGAGGGGAGAGGGCAGCAAGAGACCCAGTACTTC. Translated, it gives CSVEGRGQQETQYF. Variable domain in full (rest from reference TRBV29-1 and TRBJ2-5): SAVISQKPSRDICQRGTSLTIQCQVDSQVTMMFWYRQQPGQSLTLIATANQGSEATYESGFVIDKFPISRPNLTFSTLTVSNMSPEDSSIYLCSVEGRGQQETQYFGPGTRLLVL.

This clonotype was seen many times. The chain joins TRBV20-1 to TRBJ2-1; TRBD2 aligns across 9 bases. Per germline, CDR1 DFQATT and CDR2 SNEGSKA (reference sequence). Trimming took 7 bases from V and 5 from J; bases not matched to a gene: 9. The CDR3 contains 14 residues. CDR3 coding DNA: TGCAGTGGGATTAGCGGGAGTGTCAACAATGAGCAGTTCTTC. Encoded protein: CSGISGSVNNEQFF.

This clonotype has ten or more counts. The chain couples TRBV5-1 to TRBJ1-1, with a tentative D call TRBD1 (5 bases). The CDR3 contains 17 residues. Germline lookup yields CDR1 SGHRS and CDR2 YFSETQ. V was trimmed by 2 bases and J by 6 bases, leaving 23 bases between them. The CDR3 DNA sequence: TGCGCCAGCAGCTTTTGGCCCACGGGGGGTCGTTTCGCTGAAGCTTTCTTT. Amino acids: CASSFWPTGGRFAEAFF.

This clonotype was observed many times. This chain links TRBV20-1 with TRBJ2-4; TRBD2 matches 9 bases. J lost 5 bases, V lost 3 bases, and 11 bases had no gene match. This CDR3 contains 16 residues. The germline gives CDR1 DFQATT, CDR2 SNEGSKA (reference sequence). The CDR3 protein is CSASGLAGGPENIQYF. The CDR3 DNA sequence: TGCAGTGCTAGTGGATTGGCGGGAGGGCCGGAAAACATTCAGTACTTC.

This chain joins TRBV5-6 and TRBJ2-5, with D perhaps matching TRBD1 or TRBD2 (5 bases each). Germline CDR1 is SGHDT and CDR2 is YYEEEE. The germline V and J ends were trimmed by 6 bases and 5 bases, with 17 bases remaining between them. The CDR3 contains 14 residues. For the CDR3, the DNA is TGTGCCAGCAACCACCGGGACCAGAGGGAGACCCAGTACTTC. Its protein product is CASNHRDQRETQYF.

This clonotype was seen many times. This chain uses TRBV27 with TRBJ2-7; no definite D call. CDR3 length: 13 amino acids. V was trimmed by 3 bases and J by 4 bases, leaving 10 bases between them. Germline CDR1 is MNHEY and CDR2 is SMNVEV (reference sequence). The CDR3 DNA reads TGTGCCAGCAGTTTGGTGGGTCCATACGAGCAGTACTTC. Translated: CASSLVGPYEQYF.

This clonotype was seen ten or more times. DNA of the CDR3: TGTGCCATGAGTACAGGAGTTCGTTCGGAGACCCAGTACTTC. Amino acid sequence: CAMSTGVRSETQYF. The V call is TRBV10-3, the J call TRBJ2-5; perhaps TRBD1 as D (5 bases). The CDR3 totals 14 residues. V lost 9 bases, J lost 5 bases, and 19 bases lay in between. Germline assignment: CDR1 ENHRY and CDR2 SYGVKD.

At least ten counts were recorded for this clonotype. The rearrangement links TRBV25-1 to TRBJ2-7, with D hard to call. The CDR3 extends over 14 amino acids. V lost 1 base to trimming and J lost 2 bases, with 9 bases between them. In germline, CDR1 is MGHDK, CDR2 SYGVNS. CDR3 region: CASSESGFTYEQYF. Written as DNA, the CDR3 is TGTGCCAGCAGTGAATCTGGATTTACCTACGAGCAGTACTTC.

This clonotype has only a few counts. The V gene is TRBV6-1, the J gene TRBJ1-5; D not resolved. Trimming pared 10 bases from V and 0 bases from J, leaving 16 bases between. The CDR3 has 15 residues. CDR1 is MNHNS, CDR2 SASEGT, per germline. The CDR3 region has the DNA TGTGCCACACGGAGAAATCCCTATAGCAATCAGCCCCAGCATTTT. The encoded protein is CATRRNPYSNQPQHF.

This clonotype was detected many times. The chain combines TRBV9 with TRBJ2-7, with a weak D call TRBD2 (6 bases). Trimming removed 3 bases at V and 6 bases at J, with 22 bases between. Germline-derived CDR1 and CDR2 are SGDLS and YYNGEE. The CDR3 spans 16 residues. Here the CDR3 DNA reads TGTGCCAGCAGCGGAGGATGGGGAGGAGGGCGGTTCGAGCAGTACTTC. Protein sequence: CASSGGWGGGRFEQYF.

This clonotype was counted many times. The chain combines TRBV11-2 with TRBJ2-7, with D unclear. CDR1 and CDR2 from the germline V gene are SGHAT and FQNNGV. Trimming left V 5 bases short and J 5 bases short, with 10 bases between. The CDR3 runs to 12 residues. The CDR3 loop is CASSPRFNEQYF. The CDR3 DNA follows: TGTGCCAGCAGCCCCCGATTCAACGAGCAGTACTTC.

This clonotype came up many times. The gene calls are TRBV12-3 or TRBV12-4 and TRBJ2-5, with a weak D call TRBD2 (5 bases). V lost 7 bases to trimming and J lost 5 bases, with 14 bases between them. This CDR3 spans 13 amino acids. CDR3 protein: CASTRRGGETQYF. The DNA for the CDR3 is TGTGCCAGCACCCGCCGGGGTGGGGAGACCCAGTACTTC.

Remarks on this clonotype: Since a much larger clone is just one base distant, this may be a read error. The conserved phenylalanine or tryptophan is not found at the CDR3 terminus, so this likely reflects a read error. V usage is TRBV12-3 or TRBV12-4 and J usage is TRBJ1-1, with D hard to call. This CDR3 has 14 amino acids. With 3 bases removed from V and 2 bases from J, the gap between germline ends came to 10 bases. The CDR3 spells CASSFGQLNTEAFC. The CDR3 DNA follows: TGTGCCAGCAGTTTTGGGCAGTTAAACACTGAAGCTTTCTGT.

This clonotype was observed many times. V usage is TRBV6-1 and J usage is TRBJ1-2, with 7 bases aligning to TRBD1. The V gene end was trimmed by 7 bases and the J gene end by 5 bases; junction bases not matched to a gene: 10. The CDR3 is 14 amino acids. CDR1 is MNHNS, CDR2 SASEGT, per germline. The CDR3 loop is CASTGSGGLYGYTF. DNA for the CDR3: TGTGCCAGCACCGGCTCAGGGGGGTTGTATGGCTACACCTTC.